This T cell receptor (beta chain) stems from a study of T cells in Graves' hyperthyroidism and ophthalmopathy. This clonotype was seen at least ten times. The CDR3 regions of TCR beta were amplified from RNA transcripts. The study used the HTBI primer set for a first-round RT-PCR of the TCR CDR3. TCRdb reanalysed the multiplex PCR reads using MiXCR and keeps one entry per CDR3 protein. The profile shows about 300,000 distinct CDR3 sequences, around 16% of them singletons. The germline V gene encodes CDR1 LGHDT and CDR2 YNNKEL (reference sequence). The length of the CDR3 is 15 residues. The V and J ends lost 4 bases and 6 bases respectively, with 18 bases between them.

The clonotype comes from a young man with Graves' hyperthyroidism. The source material was blood. V usage is TRBV3-1 and J usage is TRBJ1-1; D is unresolved. This CDR3 reads CASSLGSAPLAEAFF. CDR3 bases: TGTGCCAGCAGCCTGGGGTCAGCCCCTCTGGCTGAAGCTTTCTTT.